This T cell receptor beta chain was captured by sequencing in a study of tumor-infiltrating lymphocytes in primary liver carcinoma. Across the whole study: Men and women, 30 to 69 years of age, made up the patients. Tissue type made little difference to sample yields of roughly 3.65 to 7.5 million productive TCRbeta reads.

Regarding this clonotype: No antigen is known for it. The germline gene is not matched at one end of the junction; a read error may be the cause.

The study, taken as a whole, reports: Less overlap was seen in tumor-adjacent and tumor-blood pairs than in tumor region pairs. Owing to bulk unsorted samples, no comparison was made between CD4+ and CD8+ repertoires.

The researchers obtained blood RNA from unsorted whole blood and also extracted germline DNA. The template, about 550 ng total RNA, yielded TCR beta cDNA made with a constant-region primer. Library construction for TCR beta comprised three nested multiplex PCR rounds performed with slightly modified ARM-PCR. Via MiXCR, TCRdb re-called the multiplex PCR reads, giving one row per CDR3 protein. The data contain about 210,000 distinct CDR3 sequences, approximately 64% of them seen just once; the ten biggest clones take up approximately 6.6%. Sequencing was done on a sample of peripheral blood. This TCR was recovered from a woman in her sixties with primary liver carcinoma and hepatitis B virus infection.

DNA of the CDR3: TGCAGCGTTGGCGGTCGTGACAGTAATGAAATACTGTTTTTT. Protein: CSVGGRDSNEILFF. The chain employs TRBV29-1 and TRBJ1-4; possibly TRBD1 for D (5 bases). The CDR3 has 14 residues. Germline assignment: CDR1 SQVTM and CDR2 ANQGSEA.